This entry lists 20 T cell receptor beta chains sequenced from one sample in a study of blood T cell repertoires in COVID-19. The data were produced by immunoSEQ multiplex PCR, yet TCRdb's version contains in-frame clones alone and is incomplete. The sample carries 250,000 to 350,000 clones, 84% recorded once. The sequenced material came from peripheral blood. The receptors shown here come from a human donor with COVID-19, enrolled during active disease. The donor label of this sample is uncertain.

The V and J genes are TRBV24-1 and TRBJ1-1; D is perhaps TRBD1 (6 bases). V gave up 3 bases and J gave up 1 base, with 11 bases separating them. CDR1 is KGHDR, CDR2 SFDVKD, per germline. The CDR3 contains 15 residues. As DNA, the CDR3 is TGTGCCACCAGTGATCCGGGACAAACGAACACTGAAGCTTTCTTT. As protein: CATSDPGQTNTEAFF.

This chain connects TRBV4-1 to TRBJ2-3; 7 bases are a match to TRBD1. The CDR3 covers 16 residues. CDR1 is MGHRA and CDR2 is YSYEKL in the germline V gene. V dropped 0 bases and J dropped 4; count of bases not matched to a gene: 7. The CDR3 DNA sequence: TGCGCCAGCAGCCAAGATCGGCCAGGGGGATCAGATACGCAGTATTTT. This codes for CASSQDRPGGSDTQYF.

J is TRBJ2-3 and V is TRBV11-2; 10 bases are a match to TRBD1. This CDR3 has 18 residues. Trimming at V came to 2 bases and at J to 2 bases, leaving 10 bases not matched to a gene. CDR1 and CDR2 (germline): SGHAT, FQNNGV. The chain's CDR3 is CASSLLPGQGNFTDTQYF. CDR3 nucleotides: TGTGCCAGCAGCTTATTACCGGGACAGGGGAATTTCACAGATACGCAGTATTTT.

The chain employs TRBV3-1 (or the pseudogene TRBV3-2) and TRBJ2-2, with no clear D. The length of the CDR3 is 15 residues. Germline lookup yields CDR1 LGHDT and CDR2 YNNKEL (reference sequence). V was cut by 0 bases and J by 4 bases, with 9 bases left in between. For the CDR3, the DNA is TGTGCCAGCAGCCAAGATCACACGGGCACCGGGGAGCTGTTTTTT. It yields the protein CASSQDHTGTGELFF.

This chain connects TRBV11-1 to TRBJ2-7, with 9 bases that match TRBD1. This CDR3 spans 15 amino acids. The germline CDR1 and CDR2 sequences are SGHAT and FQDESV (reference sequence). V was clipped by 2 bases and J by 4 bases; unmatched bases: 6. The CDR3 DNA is TGTGCCAGCAGCTTAAAGGGACAGGGATCGTACGAGCAGTACTTC. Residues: CASSLKGQGSYEQYF.

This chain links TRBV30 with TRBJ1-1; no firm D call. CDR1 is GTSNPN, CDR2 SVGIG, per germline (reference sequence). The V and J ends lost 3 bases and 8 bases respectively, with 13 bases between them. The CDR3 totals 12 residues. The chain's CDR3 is CAWRAYSREAFF. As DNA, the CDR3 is TGTGCCTGGAGAGCCTATTCGCGGGAAGCTTTCTTT.

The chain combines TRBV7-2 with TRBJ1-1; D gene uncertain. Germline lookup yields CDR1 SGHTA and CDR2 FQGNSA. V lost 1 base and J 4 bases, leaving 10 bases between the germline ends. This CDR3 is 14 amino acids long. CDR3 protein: CASSLVGRGTEAFF. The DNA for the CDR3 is TGTGCCAGCAGCTTAGTCGGGCGGGGCACTGAAGCTTTCTTT. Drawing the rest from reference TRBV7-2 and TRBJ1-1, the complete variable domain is GAGVSQSPSNKVTEKGKDVELRCDPISGHTALYWYRQSLGQGLEFLIYFQGNSAPDKSGLPSDRFSAERTGGSVSTLTIQRTQQEDSAVYLCASSLVGRGTEAFFGQGTRLTVV.

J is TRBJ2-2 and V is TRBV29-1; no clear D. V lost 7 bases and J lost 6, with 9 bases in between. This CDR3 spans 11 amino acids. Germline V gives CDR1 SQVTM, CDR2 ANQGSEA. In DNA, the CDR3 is TGCAGCGCCGGAGTCGCCGGGGAGCTGTTTTTT. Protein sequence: CSAGVAGELFF.

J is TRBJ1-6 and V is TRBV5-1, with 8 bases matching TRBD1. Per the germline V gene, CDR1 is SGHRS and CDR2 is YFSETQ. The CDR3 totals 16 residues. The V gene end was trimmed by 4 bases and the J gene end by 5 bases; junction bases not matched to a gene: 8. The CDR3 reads CASSGGDRRNNSPLHF. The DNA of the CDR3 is TGCGCCAGCAGCGGAGGGGACAGGCGGAATAATTCACCCCTCCACTTT.

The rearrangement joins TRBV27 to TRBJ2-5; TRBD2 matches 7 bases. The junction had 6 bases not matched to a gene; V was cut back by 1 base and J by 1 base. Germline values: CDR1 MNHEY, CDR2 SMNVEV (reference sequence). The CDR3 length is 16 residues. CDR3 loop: CASSLYGLGGQETQYF. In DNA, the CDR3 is TGTGCCAGCAGTTTATACGGACTAGGTGGCCAAGAGACCCAGTACTTC.

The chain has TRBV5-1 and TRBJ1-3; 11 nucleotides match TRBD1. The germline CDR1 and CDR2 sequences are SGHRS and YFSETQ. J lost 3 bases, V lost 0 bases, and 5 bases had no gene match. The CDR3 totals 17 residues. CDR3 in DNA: TGCGCCAGCAGCTTGGTTGGACAGGGGGCCGATGGAAACACCATATATTTT. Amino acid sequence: CASSLVGQGADGNTIYF.

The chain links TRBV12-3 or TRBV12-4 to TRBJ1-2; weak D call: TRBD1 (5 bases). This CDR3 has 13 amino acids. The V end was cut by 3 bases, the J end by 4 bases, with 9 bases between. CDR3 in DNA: TGTGCCAGCAGTTTGAACAGGATCTATGGCTACACCTTC. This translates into CASSLNRIYGYTF.

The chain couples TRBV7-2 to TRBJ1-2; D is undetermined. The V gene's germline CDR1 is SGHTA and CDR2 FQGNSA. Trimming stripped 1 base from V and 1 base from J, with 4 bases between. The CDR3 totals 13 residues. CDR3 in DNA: TGTGCCAGCAGCTTAGACAATAACTATGGCTACACCTTC. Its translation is CASSLDNNYGYTF.

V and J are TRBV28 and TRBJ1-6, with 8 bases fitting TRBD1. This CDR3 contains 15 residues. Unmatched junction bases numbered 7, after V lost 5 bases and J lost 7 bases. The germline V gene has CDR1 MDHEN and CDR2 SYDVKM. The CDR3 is CASSPSRQGNSPLHF. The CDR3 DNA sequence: TGTGCCAGCAGTCCAAGCCGACAGGGGAATTCACCCCTCCACTTT. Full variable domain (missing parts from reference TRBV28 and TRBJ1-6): DVKVTQSSRYLVKRTGEKVFLECVQDMDHENMFWYRQDPGLGLRLIYFSYDVKMKEKGDIPEGYSVSREKKERFSLILESASTNQTSMYLCASSPSRQGNSPLHFGNGTRLTVT.

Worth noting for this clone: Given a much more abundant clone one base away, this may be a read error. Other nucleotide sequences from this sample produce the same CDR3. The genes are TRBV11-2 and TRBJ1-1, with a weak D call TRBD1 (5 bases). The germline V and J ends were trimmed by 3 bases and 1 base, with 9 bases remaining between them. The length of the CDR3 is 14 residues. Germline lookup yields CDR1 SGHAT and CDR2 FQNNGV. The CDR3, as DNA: TGTGCCAGCAGCTTGGGGGGTGGGAACACTGAAGCTTTCTTT. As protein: CASSLGGGNTEAFF.

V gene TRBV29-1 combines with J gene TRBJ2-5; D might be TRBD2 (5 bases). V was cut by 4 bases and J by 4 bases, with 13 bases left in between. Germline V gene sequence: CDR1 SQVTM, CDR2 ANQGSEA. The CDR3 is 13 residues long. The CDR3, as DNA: TGCAGCGTTGCCCAACCGAGGGCAGAGACCCAGTACTTC. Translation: CSVAQPRAETQYF.

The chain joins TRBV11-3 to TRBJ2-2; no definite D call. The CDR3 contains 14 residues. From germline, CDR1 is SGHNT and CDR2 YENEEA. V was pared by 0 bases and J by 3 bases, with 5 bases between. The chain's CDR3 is CASSLDRDTGELFF. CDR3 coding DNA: TGTGCCAGCAGCTTAGATCGGGACACCGGGGAGCTGTTTTTT.

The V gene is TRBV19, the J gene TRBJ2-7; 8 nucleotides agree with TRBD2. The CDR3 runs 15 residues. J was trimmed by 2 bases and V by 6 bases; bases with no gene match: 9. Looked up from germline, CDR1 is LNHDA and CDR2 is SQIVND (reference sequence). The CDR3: CASRTGAGGPYEQYF. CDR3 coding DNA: TGTGCCAGTAGGACCGGGGCGGGAGGACCCTACGAGCAGTACTTC.

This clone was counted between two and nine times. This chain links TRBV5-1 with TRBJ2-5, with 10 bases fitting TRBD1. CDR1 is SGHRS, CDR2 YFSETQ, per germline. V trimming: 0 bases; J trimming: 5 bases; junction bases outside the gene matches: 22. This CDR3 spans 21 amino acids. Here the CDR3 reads CASSLVFRPGQGTLYMETQYF. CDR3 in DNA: TGCGCCAGCAGCTTGGTTTTCCGACCGGGACAGGGGACGCTCTACATGGAGACCCAGTACTTC.

CDR3 bases: TGTGCCTGGGGACGACTAGCGGGAAGCACAGATACGCAGTATTTT. Translated, it gives CAWGRLAGSTDTQYF. This sequence joins TRBV30 and TRBJ2-3; 11 bases map to TRBD2. Germline lookup yields CDR1 GTSNPN and CDR2 SVGIG (reference sequence). V shed 5 bases and J 0 bases; nucleotides not matched to a gene: 4. The CDR3 totals 15 residues.